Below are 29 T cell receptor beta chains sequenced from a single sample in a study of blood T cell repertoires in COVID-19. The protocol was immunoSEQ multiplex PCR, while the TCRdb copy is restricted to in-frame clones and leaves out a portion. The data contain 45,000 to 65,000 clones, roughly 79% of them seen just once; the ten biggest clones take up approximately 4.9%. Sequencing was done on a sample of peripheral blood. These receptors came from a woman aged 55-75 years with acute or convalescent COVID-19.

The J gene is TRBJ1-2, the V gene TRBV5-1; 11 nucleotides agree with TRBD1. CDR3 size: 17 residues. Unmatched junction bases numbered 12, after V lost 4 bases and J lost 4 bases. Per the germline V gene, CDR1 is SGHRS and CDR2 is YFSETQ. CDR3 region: CASSTVEGQGVGYGYTF. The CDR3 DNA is TGCGCCAGCAGCACGGTAGAGGGACAGGGGGTCGGCTATGGCTACACCTTC.

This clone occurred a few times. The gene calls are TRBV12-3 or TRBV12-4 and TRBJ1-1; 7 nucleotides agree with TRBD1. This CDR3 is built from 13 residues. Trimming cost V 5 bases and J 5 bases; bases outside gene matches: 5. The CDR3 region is CASSKQGKTEAFF. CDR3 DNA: TGTGCCAGCAGTAAACAGGGGAAGACTGAAGCTTTCTTT.

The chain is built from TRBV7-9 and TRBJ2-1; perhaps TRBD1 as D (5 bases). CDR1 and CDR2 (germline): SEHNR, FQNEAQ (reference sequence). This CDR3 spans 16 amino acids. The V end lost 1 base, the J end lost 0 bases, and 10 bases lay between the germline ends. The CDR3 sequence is CASSLGQLSSYNEQFF. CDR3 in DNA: TGTGCCAGCAGCTTAGGACAGCTGAGCTCCTACAATGAGCAGTTCTTC.

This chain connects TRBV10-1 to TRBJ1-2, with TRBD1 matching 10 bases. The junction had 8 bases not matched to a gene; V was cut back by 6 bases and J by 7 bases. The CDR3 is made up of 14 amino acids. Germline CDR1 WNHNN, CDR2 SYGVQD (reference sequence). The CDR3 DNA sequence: TGCGCCAGCAGCAGGGACAGGGGTTCGAGTGGCTACACCTTC. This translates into CASSRDRGSSGYTF.

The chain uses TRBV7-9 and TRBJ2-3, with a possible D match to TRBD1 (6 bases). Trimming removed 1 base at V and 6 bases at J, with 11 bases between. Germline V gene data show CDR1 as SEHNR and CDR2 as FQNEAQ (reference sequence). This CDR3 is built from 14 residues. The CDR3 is CASSLGQGHDTQYF. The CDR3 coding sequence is TGTGCCAGCAGCTTAGGTCAGGGGCACGATACGCAGTATTTT.

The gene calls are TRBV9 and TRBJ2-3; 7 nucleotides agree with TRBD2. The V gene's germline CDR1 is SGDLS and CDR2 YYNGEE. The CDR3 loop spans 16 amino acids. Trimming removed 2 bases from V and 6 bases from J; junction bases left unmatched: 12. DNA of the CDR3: TGTGCCAGCAGCGTGGGTTTAGGAGCGGGAACCGATACGCAGTATTTT. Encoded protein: CASSVGLGAGTDTQYF.

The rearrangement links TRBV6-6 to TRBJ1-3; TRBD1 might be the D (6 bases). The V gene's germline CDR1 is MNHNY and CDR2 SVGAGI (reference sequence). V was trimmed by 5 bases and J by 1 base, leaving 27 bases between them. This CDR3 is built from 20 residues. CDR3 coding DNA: TGTGCCAGCAGTCGTCTAGGGGGGGGAATTTTAGCAAAATCTGGAAACACCATATATTTT. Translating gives CASSRLGGGILAKSGNTIYF.

CDR3 loop: CASSRDRPNTEAFF. For the CDR3, the DNA is TGTGCCAGCAGCCGGGACAGGCCGAACACTGAAGCTTTCTTT. V usage is TRBV7-9 and J usage is TRBJ1-1, with 8 bases aligning to TRBD1. The CDR3 runs to 14 residues. CDR1 is SEHNR and CDR2 is FQNEAQ in the germline V gene (reference sequence). The V segment lost 5 bases and the J segment 1 base; nucleotides outside the gene matches: 3.

The CDR3 loop reads CASSLSRQEKLFF. Here the CDR3 DNA reads TGTGCCAGCAGCTTATCGCGGCAGGAAAAACTGTTTTTT. The chain recombines TRBV7-2 with TRBJ1-4; D call uncertain. This CDR3 is built from 13 residues. The V gene's germline CDR1 is SGHTA and CDR2 FQGNSA. V lost 2 bases, J lost 8 bases, and 9 bases lay in between. The full variable domain, with the rest looked up from reference TRBV7-2 and TRBJ1-4, is GAGVSQSPSNKVTEKGKDVELRCDPISGHTALYWYRQSLGQGLEFLIYFQGNSAPDKSGLPSDRFSAERTGGSVSTLTIQRTQQEDSAVYLCASSLSRQEKLFFGSGTQLSVL.

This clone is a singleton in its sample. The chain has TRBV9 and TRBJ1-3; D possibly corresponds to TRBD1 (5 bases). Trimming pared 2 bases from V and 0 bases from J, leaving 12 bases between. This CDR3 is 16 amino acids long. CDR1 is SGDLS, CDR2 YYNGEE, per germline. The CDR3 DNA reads TGTGCCAGCAGCGTTGGGGGGGGAATCTCTGGAAACACCATATATTTT. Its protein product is CASSVGGGISGNTIYF.

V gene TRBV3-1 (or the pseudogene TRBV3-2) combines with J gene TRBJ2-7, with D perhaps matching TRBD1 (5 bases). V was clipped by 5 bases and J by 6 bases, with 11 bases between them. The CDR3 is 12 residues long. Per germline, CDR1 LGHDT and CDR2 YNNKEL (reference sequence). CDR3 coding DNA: TGTGCCAGCAGCGAAACAGGTTTCGAGCAGTACTTC. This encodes CASSETGFEQYF.

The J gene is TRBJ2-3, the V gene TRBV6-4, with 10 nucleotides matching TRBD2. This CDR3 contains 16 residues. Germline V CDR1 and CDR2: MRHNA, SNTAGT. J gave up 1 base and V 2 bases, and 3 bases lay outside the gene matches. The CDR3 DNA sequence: TGTGCCAGCAGTGACGAAGGGACTAGCGGCACAGATACGCAGTATTTT. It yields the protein CASSDEGTSGTDTQYF.

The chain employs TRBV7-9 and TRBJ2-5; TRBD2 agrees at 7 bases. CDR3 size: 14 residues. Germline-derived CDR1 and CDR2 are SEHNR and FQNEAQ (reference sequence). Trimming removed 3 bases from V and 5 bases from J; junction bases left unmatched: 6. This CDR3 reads CASSFSSGGETQYF. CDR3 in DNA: TGTGCCAGCAGCTTCTCTTCCGGGGGGGAGACCCAGTACTTC.

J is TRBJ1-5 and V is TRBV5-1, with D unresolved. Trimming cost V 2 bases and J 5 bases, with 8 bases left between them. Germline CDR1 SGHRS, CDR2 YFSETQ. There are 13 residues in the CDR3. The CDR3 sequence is CASSLSQDQPQHF. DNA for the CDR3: TGCGCCAGCAGCTTAAGCCAAGATCAGCCCCAGCATTTT. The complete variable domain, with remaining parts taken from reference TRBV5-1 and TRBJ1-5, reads KAGVTQTPRYLIKTRGQQVTLSCSPISGHRSVSWYQQTPGQGLQFLFEYFSETQRNKGNFPGRFSGRQFSNSRSEMNVSTLELGDSALYLCASSLSQDQPQHFGDGTRLSIL.

CDR3 nucleotides: TGTGCCAGCAGCCCTCAGGGAGGCGAGCAGTACTTC. Translation gives CASSPQGGEQYF. The chain employs TRBV11-2 and TRBJ2-7; TRBD2 might be the D (6 bases). Germline assignment: CDR1 SGHAT and CDR2 FQNNGV. CDR3 length: 12 residues. V shed 5 bases and J shed 6 bases, with 11 bases lying between them.

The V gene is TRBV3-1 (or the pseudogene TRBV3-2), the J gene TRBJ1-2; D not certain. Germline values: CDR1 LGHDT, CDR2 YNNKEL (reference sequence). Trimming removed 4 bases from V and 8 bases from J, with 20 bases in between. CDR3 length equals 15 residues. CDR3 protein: CASSPVSPSARGYTF. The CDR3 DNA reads TGTGCCAGCAGCCCCGTTTCGCCATCTGCGCGGGGCTACACCTTC.

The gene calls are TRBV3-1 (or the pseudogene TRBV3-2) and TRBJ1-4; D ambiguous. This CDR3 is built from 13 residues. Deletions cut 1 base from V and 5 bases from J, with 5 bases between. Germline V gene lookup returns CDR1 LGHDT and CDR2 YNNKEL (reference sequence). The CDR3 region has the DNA TGTGCCAGCAGCCAAGGTCAGAATGAAAAACTGTTTTTT. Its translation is CASSQGQNEKLFF.

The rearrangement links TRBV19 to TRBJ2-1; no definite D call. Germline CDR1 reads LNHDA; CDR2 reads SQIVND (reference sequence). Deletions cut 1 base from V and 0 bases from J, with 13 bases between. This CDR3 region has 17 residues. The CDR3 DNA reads TGTGCCAGTAGTATAGGAGTGGCGGCCAGCTCCTACAATGAGCAGTTCTTC. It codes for CASSIGVAASSYNEQFF.

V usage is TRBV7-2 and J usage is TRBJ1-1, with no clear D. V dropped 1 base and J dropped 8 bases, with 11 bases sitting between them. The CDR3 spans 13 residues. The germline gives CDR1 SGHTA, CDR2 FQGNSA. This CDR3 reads CASSLVKVGEAFF. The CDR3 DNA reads TGTGCCAGCAGCTTAGTAAAAGTGGGCGAAGCTTTCTTT.

The CDR3 DNA reads TGCGCCAGCAGCCAAGTTGGGAGCCTCTTGAAAAAACTGTTTTTT. Protein product: CASSQVGSLLKKLFF. The chain joins TRBV4-1 to TRBJ1-4; no reliable D call. The V gene lost 1 base and the J gene lost 9 bases, with 15 bases spanning the gap. The germline V gene encodes CDR1 MGHRA and CDR2 YSYEKL. The CDR3 extends over 15 amino acids.

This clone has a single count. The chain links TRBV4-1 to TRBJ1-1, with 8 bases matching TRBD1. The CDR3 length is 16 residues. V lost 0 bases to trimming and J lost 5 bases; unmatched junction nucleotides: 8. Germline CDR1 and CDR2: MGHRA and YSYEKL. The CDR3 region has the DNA TGCGCCAGCAGCCAAGATCATGACAGGGGATGGACTGAAGCTTTCTTT. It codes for CASSQDHDRGWTEAFF.

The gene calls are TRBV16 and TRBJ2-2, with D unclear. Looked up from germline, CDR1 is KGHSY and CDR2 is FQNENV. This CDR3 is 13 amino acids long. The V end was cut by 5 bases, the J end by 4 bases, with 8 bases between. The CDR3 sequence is CASSKTTTGELFF. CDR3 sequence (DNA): TGTGCCAGCAGCAAGACAACCACCGGGGAGCTGTTTTTT.

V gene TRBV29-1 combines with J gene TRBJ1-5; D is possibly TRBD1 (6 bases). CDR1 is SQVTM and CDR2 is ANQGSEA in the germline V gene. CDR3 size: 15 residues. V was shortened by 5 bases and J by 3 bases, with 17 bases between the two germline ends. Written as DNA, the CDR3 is TGCAGCGTTTCTGTTCCACAGGGAAACAATCAGCCCCAGCATTTT. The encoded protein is CSVSVPQGNNQPQHF. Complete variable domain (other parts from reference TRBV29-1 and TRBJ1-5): SAVISQKPSRDICQRGTSLTIQCQVDSQVTMMFWYRQQPGQSLTLIATANQGSEATYESGFVIDKFPISRPNLTFSTLTVSNMSPEDSSIYLCSVSVPQGNNQPQHFGDGTRLSIL.

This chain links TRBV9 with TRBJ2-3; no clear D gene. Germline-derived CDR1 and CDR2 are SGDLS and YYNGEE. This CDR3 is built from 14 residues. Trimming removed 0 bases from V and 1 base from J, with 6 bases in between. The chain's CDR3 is CASSVGLGTDTQYF. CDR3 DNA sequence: TGTGCCAGCAGCGTAGGGTTAGGCACAGATACGCAGTATTTT.

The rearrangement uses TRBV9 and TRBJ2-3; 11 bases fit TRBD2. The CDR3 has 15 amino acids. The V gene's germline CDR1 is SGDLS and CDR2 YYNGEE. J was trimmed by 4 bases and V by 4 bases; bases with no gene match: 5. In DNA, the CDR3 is TGTGCCAGCAGCCTAGCGGGGGGAAGCTCAGATACGCAGTATTTT. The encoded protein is CASSLAGGSSDTQYF.

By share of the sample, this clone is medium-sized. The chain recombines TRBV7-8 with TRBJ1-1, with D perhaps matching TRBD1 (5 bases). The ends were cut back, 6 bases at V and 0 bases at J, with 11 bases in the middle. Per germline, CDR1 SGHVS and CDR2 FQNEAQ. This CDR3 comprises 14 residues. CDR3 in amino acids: CASSLDTLNTEAFF. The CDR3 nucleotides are TGTGCCAGCAGTTTGGACACCTTGAACACTGAAGCTTTCTTT.

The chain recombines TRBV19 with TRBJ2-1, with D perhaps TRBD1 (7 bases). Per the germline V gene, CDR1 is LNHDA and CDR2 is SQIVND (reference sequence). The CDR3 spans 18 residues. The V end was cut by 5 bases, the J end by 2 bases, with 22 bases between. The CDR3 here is CASSGGVGGAKTYNEQFF. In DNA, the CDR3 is TGTGCCAGTAGTGGCGGGGTAGGGGGCGCGAAAACCTACAATGAGCAGTTCTTC.

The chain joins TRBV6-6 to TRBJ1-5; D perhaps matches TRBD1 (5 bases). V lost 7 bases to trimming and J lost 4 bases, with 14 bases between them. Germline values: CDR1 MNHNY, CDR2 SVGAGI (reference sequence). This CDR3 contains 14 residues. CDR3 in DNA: TGTGCCAGCAATCCAGGGTGGGCGAATCAGCCCCAGCATTTT. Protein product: CASNPGWANQPQHF.

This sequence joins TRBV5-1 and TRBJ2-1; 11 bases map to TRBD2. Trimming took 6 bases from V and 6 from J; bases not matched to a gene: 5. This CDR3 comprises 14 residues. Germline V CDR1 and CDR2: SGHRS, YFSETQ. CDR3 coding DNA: TGCGCCAGCACCCCTAGCGGGAGGTCCAATGAGCAGTTCTTC. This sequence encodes CASTPSGRSNEQFF.